A single sample is the source of the 21 T cell receptor beta chains below, sequenced in a study of Ad26.COV2.S vaccination and SARS-CoV-2 variants. This table comes from immunoSEQ multiplex PCR, and its TCRdb copy is limited to in-frame clones, with some not included. Among around 380,000 clones, about nine tenths were seen once, and the ten largest hold under 3.5%. Treatment described: around 19 received Ad26.COV2.S at low or high dose, single or two shots; 5 received placebo; per-sample allocation not given. Sampling occurred on day 63 after the first vaccine or placebo injection. The sequencing here drew on peripheral blood, taken in a trial of Ad26.COV2.S vaccine versus placebo. These receptors came from a person aged 18 to 59 who received the Ad26.COV2.S COVID-19 vaccine or a placebo.

The chain links TRBV6-5 to TRBJ1-1; D gene unclear. CDR3 length equals 14 residues. Per the germline V gene, CDR1 is MNHEY and CDR2 is SVGAGI. Deletions cut 0 bases from V and 1 base from J, with 6 bases between. The CDR3 region has the DNA TGTGCCAGCAGTTACTCGACCCCGAACACTGAAGCTTTCTTT. Translation gives CASSYSTPNTEAFF.

The chain joins TRBV14 to TRBJ2-7; D gene uncertain. Germline V gives CDR1 SGHDN, CDR2 FVKESK. The CDR3 extends over 14 amino acids. V shed 0 bases and J shed 7 bases, with 13 bases lying between them. CDR3 loop: CASSQETATGEQYF. Written as DNA, the CDR3 is TGTGCCAGCAGCCAAGAGACCGCGACTGGGGAGCAGTACTTC.

V usage is TRBV5-4 and J usage is TRBJ1-2; 9 positions agree with TRBD1. V shed 5 bases, J shed 8 bases, and the junction held 7 bases outside the gene matches. Germline V CDR1 and CDR2: SGHNT, YYREEE (reference sequence). The length of the CDR3 is 13 residues. The CDR3 protein is CASRPAGQGGYTF. The CDR3 region has the DNA TGTGCCAGCAGGCCGGCGGGACAGGGCGGCTACACCTTC.

V usage is TRBV7-9 and J usage is TRBJ1-4; 10 bases fit TRBD1. The CDR3 totals 15 residues. Trimming cost V 2 bases and J 7 bases; bases outside gene matches: 4. Germline assignment: CDR1 SEHNR and CDR2 FQNEAQ (reference sequence). The CDR3 region is CASSLKRTGGEKLFF. The CDR3 region has the DNA TGTGCCAGCAGCTTAAAAAGGACAGGGGGTGAAAAACTGTTTTTT. The entire variable domain, with the rest obtained from reference TRBV7-9 and TRBJ1-4, is as follows: DTGVSQNPRHKITKRGQNVTFRCDPISEHNRLYWYRQTLGQGPEFLTYFQNEAQLEKSRLLSDRFSAERPKGSFSTLEIQRTEQGDSAMYLCASSLKRTGGEKLFFGSGTQLSVL.

In DNA form, the CDR3 reads TGTGCCTCGAGGGGGGGGATTTACGAGCAGTACTTC. Translating it yields CASRGGIYEQYF. The gene calls are TRBV6-5 and TRBJ2-7; weak D call: TRBD2 (7 bases). This CDR3 spans 12 amino acids. Germline V gives CDR1 MNHEY, CDR2 SVGAGI. Trimming removed 11 bases at V and 4 bases at J, with 15 bases between.

Here the CDR3 reads CASSFSDPGVHEQYF. The CDR3 region has the DNA TGTGCCAGCAGCTTCTCCGACCCAGGGGTCCACGAGCAGTACTTC. The rearrangement uses TRBV7-9 and TRBJ2-7; the D gene is possibly TRBD1 (6 bases). V gave up 3 bases and J gave up 5 bases, with 17 bases separating them. The CDR3 contains 15 residues. Germline lookup yields CDR1 SEHNR and CDR2 FQNEAQ (reference sequence).

The chain links TRBV5-5 to TRBJ1-5, with TRBD1 as a possible D gene (5 bases). The V end lost 4 bases, the J end lost 2 bases, and 13 bases lay between the germline ends. CDR1 and CDR2 (germline): SGHKS, YYEKEE (reference sequence). CDR3 length equals 15 residues. DNA of the CDR3: TGTGCCAGCAGCGGGTTGGGGGGTGGCAATCAGCCCCAGCATTTT. Encoded protein: CASSGLGGGNQPQHF. The full variable domain, its missing parts supplied by reference TRBV5-5 and TRBJ1-5, is DAGVTQSPTHLIKTRGQQVTLRCSPISGHKSVSWYQQVLGQGPQFIFQYYEKEERGRGNFPDRFSARQFPNYSSELNVNALLLGDSALYLCASSGLGGGNQPQHFGDGTRLSIL.

The V and J genes are TRBV14 and TRBJ2-3; 13 bases agree with TRBD2. The ends lost 6 bases at V and 5 bases at J; junction bases unmatched: 5. The CDR3 spans 15 residues. Per germline, CDR1 SGHDN and CDR2 FVKESK. The CDR3 DNA follows: TGTGCCAGCAGTCGACTAGCGGGGGGAAGAGATACGCAGTATTTT. This sequence encodes CASSRLAGGRDTQYF. The full variable domain, rest sourced from reference TRBV14 and TRBJ2-3, is EAGVTQFPSHSVIEKGQTVTLRCDPISGHDNLYWYRRVMGKEIKFLLHFVKESKQDESGMPNNRFLAERTGGTYSTLKVQPAELEDSGVYFCASSRLAGGRDTQYFGPGTRLTVL.

This clone showed up just once. V usage is TRBV27 and J usage is TRBJ2-4, with 8 bases matching TRBD2. The V segment lost 4 bases and the J segment 6 bases; nucleotides outside the gene matches: 5. CDR1 and CDR2 from the germline V gene are MNHEY and SMNVEV (reference sequence). There are 14 residues in the CDR3. The CDR3: CASSSSGGLNIQYF. The DNA for the CDR3 is TGTGCCAGCAGTTCAAGCGGGGGCCTAAACATTCAGTACTTC.

This chain connects TRBV6-5 to TRBJ1-2; 9 bases are a match to TRBD1. V shed 4 bases, J shed 5 bases, and the junction held 5 bases outside the gene matches. Germline V lookup: CDR1 MNHEY, CDR2 SVGAGI. This CDR3 contains 14 residues. The CDR3 loop reads CASSWDREKYGYTF. The CDR3 DNA reads as TGTGCCAGCAGTTGGGACAGGGAAAAATATGGCTACACCTTC.

The chain links TRBV4-3 to TRBJ2-1; D may be TRBD1 or TRBD2 (7 bases each). This CDR3 has 18 amino acids. Germline V gene lookup returns CDR1 LGHNA and CDR2 YSLEER. V lost 0 bases, J lost 6 bases, and 21 bases lay in between. Here the CDR3 reads CASSQDVSRGGWGNEQFF. In nucleotides, the CDR3 is TGCGCCAGCAGCCAAGATGTATCCAGGGGGGGATGGGGCAATGAGCAGTTCTTC.

V is TRBV6-5 and J is TRBJ2-7; 9 positions agree with TRBD2. After removal of 6 bases from V and 4 bases from J, the junction contained 7 bases not matched to a gene. The CDR3 loop spans 14 amino acids. Germline V gives CDR1 MNHEY, CDR2 SVGAGI. CDR3 sequence (DNA): TGTGCCAGCAGAAGGCGGGGGGGGCCATACGAGCAGTACTTC. Translated: CASRRRGGPYEQYF.

This chain links TRBV5-1 with TRBJ1-6; D call uncertain. The V and J ends lost 4 bases and 12 bases respectively, with 26 bases between them. The germline gives CDR1 SGHRS, CDR2 YFSETQ. CDR3 size: 17 residues. The CDR3 region is CASSVEGSRLRTQPLHF. CDR3 in DNA: TGCGCCAGCAGCGTGGAAGGGTCCAGGCTCCGTACTCAACCCCTCCACTTT.

This sequence joins TRBV11-2 and TRBJ2-1; 10 bases are shared with TRBD2. The CDR3 sequence is 17 residues long. V lost 4 bases, J lost 4 bases, and 10 bases stayed unmatched. The germline V gene has CDR1 SGHAT and CDR2 FQNNGV. This chain's CDR3 is CASSSILAGEVYNEQFF. Here the CDR3 DNA reads TGTGCCAGCAGCTCCATCCTAGCGGGGGAGGTTTACAATGAGCAGTTCTTC.

The chain combines TRBV13 with TRBJ2-1; D may correspond to TRBD1 or TRBD2 (5 bases each). V was shortened by 5 bases and J by 0 bases, with 11 bases between the two germline ends. CDR1 is PRHDT, CDR2 FYEKMQ, per germline (reference sequence). This CDR3 region has 15 residues. In DNA, the CDR3 is TGTGCCAGCAGCGAGGGGTTTAGCTCCTACAATGAGCAGTTCTTC. Translating gives CASSEGFSSYNEQFF.

The rearrangement links TRBV4-1 to TRBJ1-5; D perhaps matches TRBD1 (5 bases). Trimming shortened V by 3 bases and J by 7 bases, and 22 bases separated the two germline ends. The germline V gene encodes CDR1 MGHRA and CDR2 YSYEKL. There are 17 residues in the CDR3. The CDR3 DNA reads as TGCGCCAGCAGCCAGTCCCTGGGCGGGGCAATTGGGCAGCCCCAGCATTTT. This encodes CASSQSLGGAIGQPQHF.

V is TRBV5-6 and J is TRBJ2-5; either TRBD1 or TRBD2 may fit D (5 bases each). Germline CDR1 and CDR2: SGHDT and YYEEEE. The V end was cut by 6 bases, the J end by 4 bases, with 16 bases between. This CDR3 contains 14 residues. CDR3 sequence (DNA): TGTGCCAGCACCCCTTCGGGACCAATAGAGACCCAGTACTTC. This encodes CASTPSGPIETQYF.

The rearrangement links TRBV15 to TRBJ2-1; D unresolved. The CDR3 has 12 residues. With 0 bases removed from V and 7 bases from J, the gap between germline ends came to 4 bases. Germline loops: CDR1 LNHNV, CDR2 YYDKDF (reference sequence). The CDR3 region has the DNA TGTGCCACCAGCAGAGACTCTAATGAGCAGTTCTTC. It codes for CATSRDSNEQFF.

This rearrangement joins TRBV2 to TRBJ2-5, with D possibly matching TRBD2 (7 bases). The CDR3 has 12 residues. V was cut by 4 bases and J by 10 bases, with 13 bases left in between. Germline CDR1 SNHLY, CDR2 FYNNEI. CDR3 in amino acids: CASSVQGGGQYF. CDR3 nucleotides: TGTGCCAGCAGTGTACAGGGAGGGGGCCAGTACTTC.

This chain links TRBV12-3 or TRBV12-4 with TRBJ2-1; no firm D call. The CDR3 has 12 residues. V dropped 6 bases and J dropped 6 bases, with 9 bases sitting between them. The CDR3, as DNA: TGTGCCAGCAGCGTCGACGGCAATGAGCAGTTCTTC. It encodes CASSVDGNEQFF.

The rearrangement joins TRBV5-6 to TRBJ1-2; D is perhaps TRBD1 (6 bases). CDR1 SGHDT and CDR2 YYEEEE come from the germline V gene. V was shortened by 6 bases and J by 5 bases, with 17 bases between the two germline ends. CDR3 size: 14 residues. The CDR3 loop reads CASNRWAGAYGYTF. The CDR3, as DNA: TGTGCCAGCAACCGATGGGCGGGGGCTTATGGCTACACCTTC. The full variable domain, with the rest looked up from reference TRBV5-6 and TRBJ1-2, is DAGVTQSPTHLIKTRGQQVTLRCSPKSGHDTVSWYQQALGQGPQFIFQYYEEEERQRGNFPDRFSGHQFPNYSSELNVNALLLGDSALYLCASNRWAGAYGYTFGSGTRLTVV.